This T cell receptor beta chain was captured by sequencing in a study of blood T cell repertoires in COVID-19. Study context: COVID-19 samples from acute and convalescent phases originated in the United States, Italy and Spain.

The protocol was immunoSEQ multiplex PCR, while the TCRdb copy is restricted to in-frame clones and leaves out a portion. This sample has 200,000 to 250,000 clones, with almost 90% found just once. Enrolled through a virtual design, the participants were between roughly 18 and 100 years of age and came from under 30 US areas. Each exposed participant met a COVID-19 case in the 2 weeks preceding study entry. Trimming left V 0 bases short and J 1 base short, with 12 bases between. The CDR3 consists of 17 residues. Looked up from germline, CDR1 is MNHEY and CDR2 is SVGEGT. The specimen was PBMCs or T cells enriched from blood (not recorded which). The V gene is TRBV6-2 or TRBV6-3, the J gene TRBJ2-2; TRBD2 is a possible D gene (5 bases). The source is a man aged 25 to 45 who had been exposed to COVID-19. CDR3 nucleotides: TGTGCCAGCAGTTACTCACGCGGGCACCAGAACACCGGGGAGCTGTTTTTT. It translates to CASSYSRGHQNTGELFF.